These 15 T cell receptor beta chains came from one sample sequenced in a study of CD8 T cells in Susac syndrome. Random hexamers served to reverse transcribe roughly 0.45 to 1 ug RNA. TCRdb independently ran MiXCR on the immunoSEQ multiplex PCR reads; one entry per CDR3 protein. In the table there are around 200,000 distinct CDR3 sequences, 85% to 95% of which are singletons. Sequenced input: CD4+ T cells from PBMCs. Receptor source: a human donor with multiple sclerosis.

This chain links TRBV29-1 with TRBJ1-1, with D possibly being TRBD1 (6 bases). This CDR3 comprises 15 residues. CDR1 and CDR2 (germline): SQVTM, ANQGSEA. The V and J ends lost 3 bases and 2 bases respectively, with 16 bases between them. The CDR3 loop reads CSVDGWAGANTEAFF. CDR3 coding DNA: TGCAGCGTTGATGGGTGGGCAGGGGCCAACACTGAAGCTTTCTTT.

This clonotype was picked up a small number of times. Mismatch with germline at one junction end may stem from a read error. The chain joins TRBV7-9 to TRBJ1-2; maybe TRBD1 (5 bases). CDR3 length: 12 residues. Per the germline V gene, CDR1 is SEHNR and CDR2 is FQNEAQ (reference sequence). The DNA for the CDR3 is TGTGCCAGCAGTTTAGGGGATTATGGCTACACCTTC. It translates to CASSLGDYGYTF.

This chain joins TRBV29-1 and TRBJ1-2; D not certain. The length of the CDR3 is 14 residues. Trimming left V 4 bases short and J 2 bases short, with 14 bases between. The germline V gene encodes CDR1 SQVTM and CDR2 ANQGSEA. The CDR3 protein is CSVVKGVGNYGYTF. The CDR3 DNA follows: TGCAGCGTTGTCAAGGGAGTCGGGAACTATGGCTACACCTTC.

The chain carries TRBV20-1 and TRBJ2-3; TRBD2 is a possible D gene (5 bases). Trimming stripped 2 bases from V and 1 base from J, with 13 bases between. CDR3 length: 15 amino acids. Germline assignment: CDR1 DFQATT and CDR2 SNEGSKA (reference sequence). The CDR3 DNA follows: TGCAGTGCTAGAACCGGGATCCTCCGCACAGATACGCAGTATTTT. The encoded protein is CSARTGILRTDTQYF.

The chain has TRBV3-1 and TRBJ2-5; TRBD2 agrees at 10 bases. The CDR3 runs to 15 residues. J lost 5 bases, V lost 2 bases, and 5 bases had no gene match. Germline V gene lookup returns CDR1 LGHDT and CDR2 YNNKEL (reference sequence). CDR3 in amino acids: CASSQTSGVRETQYF. DNA of the CDR3: TGTGCCAGCAGCCAAACTAGCGGGGTCCGCGAGACCCAGTACTTC.

The chain joins TRBV7-9 to TRBJ1-6, with D uncertain. Per germline, CDR1 SEHNR and CDR2 FQNEAQ (reference sequence). V was cut by 6 bases and J by 9 bases, with 24 bases left in between. The CDR3 runs to 17 residues. The CDR3 bases are TGTGCCAGCAGGACTGGGCGAATAACCGCCGGGGTTTCACCCCTCCACTTT. This gives the protein CASRTGRITAGVSPLHF. The entire variable domain, with the rest obtained from reference TRBV7-9 and TRBJ1-6, is as follows: DTGVSQNPRHKITKRGQNVTFRCDPISEHNRLYWYRQTLGQGPEFLTYFQNEAQLEKSRLLSDRFSAERPKGSFSTLEIQRTEQGDSAMYLCASRTGRITAGVSPLHFGNGTRLTVT.

J is TRBJ2-7 and V is TRBV9; 10 positions agree with TRBD1. Germline V lookup: CDR1 SGDLS, CDR2 YYNGEE. The V segment lost 2 bases and the J segment 4 bases; nucleotides outside the gene matches: 6. This CDR3 spans 15 amino acids. The CDR3 reads CASSVSPGQGYEQYF. In DNA, the CDR3 is TGTGCCAGCAGCGTCTCGCCGGGACAGGGGTACGAGCAGTACTTC.

The chain joins TRBV20-1 to TRBJ2-5; D possibly uses TRBD1 or TRBD2 (6 bases each). Germline values: CDR1 DFQATT, CDR2 SNEGSKA (reference sequence). V lost 6 bases and J 1 base, leaving 18 bases between the germline ends. The CDR3 covers 15 residues. CDR3 in amino acids: CSAPDQGGPQETQYF. The CDR3 DNA sequence: TGCAGTGCCCCGGATCAAGGGGGGCCCCAAGAGACCCAGTACTTC.

As DNA, the CDR3 is TGCAGTGCCGGACTAGCGGGGGGGATTATCTCTATGGATACGCAGTATTTT. Amino acids: CSAGLAGGIISMDTQYF. V and J are TRBV20-1 and TRBJ2-3; TRBD2 aligns across 15 bases. J was trimmed by 6 bases and V by 6 bases; bases with no gene match: 13. Per germline, CDR1 DFQATT and CDR2 SNEGSKA (reference sequence). CDR3 length equals 17 residues.

Here the CDR3 reads CSVEGVLNTEAFF. The CDR3 region has the DNA TGCAGCGTTGAAGGGGTGTTGAACACTGAAGCTTTCTTT. The chain employs TRBV29-1 and TRBJ1-1, with D unresolved. Germline CDR1 is SQVTM and CDR2 is ANQGSEA. The CDR3 contains 13 residues. Trimming took off 1 base at V and 0 bases at J, with 6 bases between the two ends.

J is TRBJ2-3 and V is TRBV7-9; 12 bases agree with TRBD2. Losses at the gene ends were 5 bases for V and 1 base for J; bases not matched to a gene: 10. Germline V lookup: CDR1 SEHNR, CDR2 FQNEAQ (reference sequence). The CDR3 length is 18 residues. The CDR3 reads CASSLPSGGAEGTDTQYF. CDR3 DNA: TGTGCCAGCAGCCTCCCTAGCGGGGGGGCTGAGGGCACAGATACGCAGTATTTT.

CDR3 residues: CASSWPGIDTQYF. The CDR3 nucleotides are TGTGCCAGCAGTTGGCCAGGGATAGATACGCAGTATTTT. V is TRBV6-2 or TRBV6-3 and J is TRBJ2-3; maybe TRBD1 (5 bases). Germline loops: CDR1 MNHEY, CDR2 SVGEGT. The CDR3 contains 13 residues. V lost 4 bases, J lost 5 bases, and 10 bases lay in between.

The J gene is TRBJ2-1, the V gene TRBV5-1, with a tentative D call TRBD1 (5 bases). CDR3 length equals 13 residues. The germline V and J ends were trimmed by 0 bases and 8 bases, with 9 bases remaining between them. Germline V gene sequence: CDR1 SGHRS, CDR2 YFSETQ. CDR3 region: CASSLATVHEQFF. Written as DNA, the CDR3 is TGCGCCAGCAGCTTGGCGACAGTCCATGAGCAGTTCTTC.

The rearrangement joins TRBV15 to TRBJ2-1; TRBD2 aligns across 8 bases. Germline CDR1 is LNHNV and CDR2 is YYDKDF (reference sequence). The CDR3 runs 16 residues. The V and J ends lost 0 bases and 10 bases, in that order; junction bases with no gene match: 11. The DNA for the CDR3 is TGTGCCACCAGCAGAGAGGCTAGCGGGCCTCCTAAAGAGCAGTTCTTC. Translating it yields CATSREASGPPKEQFF.

This chain joins TRBV3-1 and TRBJ2-1; 10 bases fit TRBD2. CDR3 length equals 15 residues. Germline assignment: CDR1 LGHDT and CDR2 YNNKEL (reference sequence). V lost 4 bases and J lost 5; bases outside the gene matches: 5. The CDR3 sequence: CASSPLAGAHNEQFF. In nucleotides, the CDR3 is TGTGCCAGCAGCCCCCTAGCGGGAGCTCACAATGAGCAGTTCTTC.